Below are 20 T cell receptor beta chains sequenced from a single sample in a study of blood T cell repertoires in COVID-19. Assay used: immunoSEQ multiplex PCR; TCRdb lists only in-frame clones, some missing. This repertoire shows fewer than 350,000 clones, approximately 83% found once; its top ten account for less than 2.5%. Sequenced input: peripheral blood. The receptors derive from a woman in her twenties or thirties who had recovered from COVID-19.

The chain has TRBV2 and TRBJ2-2; D remains unclear. This CDR3 has 12 amino acids. V shed 3 bases and J shed 8 bases, with 7 bases lying between them. Looked up from germline, CDR1 is SNHLY and CDR2 is FYNNEI. DNA of the CDR3: TGTGCCAGCAGTGACGACATAGGGGAGCTGTTTTTT. It yields the protein CASSDDIGELFF.

The rearrangement links TRBV11-2 to TRBJ2-7, with D maybe TRBD1 (7 bases). This CDR3 is 15 amino acids long. V was cut by 3 bases and J by 2 bases, with 14 bases left in between. Germline V CDR1 and CDR2: SGHAT, FQNNGV. The CDR3 here is CASSLEGAVTYEQYF. The CDR3 nucleotides are TGTGCCAGCAGCTTGGAGGGGGCAGTCACCTACGAGCAGTACTTC.

CDR3 DNA sequence: TGCGCCAGCAGCCTGCTGGGGGGGATCTCCTACGAGCAGTACTTC. Translation gives CASSLLGGISYEQYF. The chain uses TRBV5-1 and TRBJ2-7; TRBD2 matches 7 bases. Germline CDR1 reads SGHRS; CDR2 reads YFSETQ. The CDR3 runs 15 residues. J lost 0 bases, V lost 4 bases, and 7 bases had no gene match.

This clone is a singleton in its sample. The genes are TRBV11-2 and TRBJ2-3, with D possibly being TRBD1 (6 bases). CDR3 length: 16 amino acids. CDR1 is SGHAT, CDR2 FQNNGV, per germline. V lost 1 base to trimming and J lost 5 bases, with 16 bases between them. The CDR3, as DNA: TGTGCCAGCAGCTTAGGAGACACCAGGGGCGTAGATACGCAGTATTTT. Amino acid sequence: CASSLGDTRGVDTQYF.

The chain combines TRBV7-9 with TRBJ1-5; D unresolved. CDR1 and CDR2 (germline): SEHNR, FQNEAQ (reference sequence). Trimming took 8 bases from V and 0 from J, leaving 8 bases between them. The CDR3 has 13 amino acids. This CDR3 is CASRNSSNQPQHF. The DNA for the CDR3 is TGTGCCAGCCGGAACAGTAGCAATCAGCCCCAGCATTTT.

The V call is TRBV7-3, the J call TRBJ2-7; D is uncertain. Trimming took 3 bases from V and 3 from J, leaving 9 bases between them. The CDR3 length is 13 residues. CDR1 SGHTA and CDR2 FQGTGA come from the germline V gene. CDR3: CASSLAPRYEQYF. CDR3 nucleotide sequence: TGTGCCAGCAGCTTGGCCCCTCGCTACGAGCAGTACTTC.

Points on this clone: Other DNA sequences in this sample translate to the same CDR3. V usage is TRBV19 and J usage is TRBJ1-5, with D possibly being TRBD1 (6 bases). V lost 3 bases and J 1 base, leaving 7 bases between the germline ends. The CDR3 covers 14 residues. CDR1 LNHDA and CDR2 SQIVND come from the germline V gene (reference sequence). The CDR3 nucleotides are TGTGCCAGTAGTATTGGACAGAGCAATCAGCCCCAGCATTTT. Translating it yields CASSIGQSNQPQHF. Variable domain in full (rest from reference TRBV19 and TRBJ1-5): DGGITQSPKYLFRKEGQNVTLSCEQNLNHDAMYWYRQDPGQGLRLIYYSQIVNDFQKGDIAEGYSVSREKKESFPLTVTSAQKNPTAFYLCASSIGQSNQPQHFGDGTRLSIL.

This rearrangement joins TRBV5-6 to TRBJ2-1, with 7 bases lining up with TRBD1. J gave up 6 bases and V 0 bases, and 6 bases lay outside the gene matches. This CDR3 has 15 amino acids. The germline V gene has CDR1 SGHDT and CDR2 YYEEEE. The CDR3 is CASSLGGGLFNEQFF. CDR3 bases: TGTGCCAGCAGCTTGGGAGGGGGCCTCTTCAATGAGCAGTTCTTC.

DNA of the CDR3: TGTGCCAGCAGTTCAGGGCCCGGGGGGTTTGGCTACACCTTC. Amino acids: CASSSGPGGFGYTF. V and J are TRBV28 and TRBJ1-2; TRBD1 might be the D (5 bases). V was shortened by 4 bases and J by 7 bases, with 16 bases between the two germline ends. The CDR3 loop spans 14 amino acids. Germline loops: CDR1 MDHEN, CDR2 SYDVKM.

This rearrangement joins TRBV24-1 to TRBJ1-5; D not resolved. The CDR3 consists of 17 residues. V gave up 5 bases and J gave up 0 bases, with 16 bases separating them. Germline V gene sequence: CDR1 KGHDR, CDR2 SFDVKD. The CDR3 DNA sequence: TGTGCCACCAGTGCTGTATACAATTTGTATAGCAATCAGCCCCAGCATTTT. Amino acid sequence: CATSAVYNLYSNQPQHF.

This clone was seen more than once but under ten times. V and J are TRBV4-1 and TRBJ1-5; unclear D gene. CDR3 length equals 13 residues. V dropped 0 bases and J dropped 3 bases, with 3 bases sitting between them. Germline lookup yields CDR1 MGHRA and CDR2 YSYEKL. As DNA, the CDR3 is TGCGCCAGCAGCCAAGATAACAATCAGCCCCAGCATTTT. Translated: CASSQDNNQPQHF.

This clone has more than one count but fewer than ten. The rearrangement links TRBV6-5 to TRBJ2-5; unclear D gene. The CDR3 has 11 amino acids. Germline CDR1 is MNHEY and CDR2 is SVGAGI. The ends were cut back, 6 bases at V and 2 bases at J, with 4 bases in the middle. Here the CDR3 DNA reads TGTGCCAGCAGCCCACAAGAGACCCAGTACTTC. Its protein product is CASSPQETQYF.

The chain links TRBV28 to TRBJ2-5; D might be TRBD2 (6 bases). The CDR3 loop spans 16 amino acids. CDR1 MDHEN and CDR2 SYDVKM come from the germline V gene. V was cut by 5 bases and J by 4 bases, with 20 bases left in between. CDR3 loop: CASSEGRSGWGETQYF. The DNA for the CDR3 is TGTGCCAGCAGTGAGGGACGGAGCGGGTGGGGAGAGACCCAGTACTTC.

This clone was recorded once. The chain joins TRBV2 to TRBJ1-2; possibly TRBD1 for D (5 bases). The CDR3 loop spans 15 amino acids. The V and J ends lost 2 bases and 4 bases respectively, with 14 bases between them. Germline lookup yields CDR1 SNHLY and CDR2 FYNNEI. This CDR3 is CASSESGGGAYGYTF. The DNA for the CDR3 is TGTGCCAGCAGTGAAAGCGGGGGAGGGGCCTATGGCTACACCTTC.

The V call is TRBV9, the J call TRBJ1-2; 8 bases align to TRBD1. Germline-derived CDR1 and CDR2 are SGDLS and YYNGEE. V shed 6 bases, J shed 1 base, and the junction held 20 bases outside the gene matches. This CDR3 has 19 amino acids. The CDR3 region is CASTPQPLPDRANNYGYTF. The DNA for the CDR3 is TGTGCCAGCACCCCCCAGCCCCTCCCGGACAGGGCGAATAACTATGGCTACACCTTC.

This chain joins TRBV11-1 and TRBJ2-7; 8 positions agree with TRBD1. This CDR3 is 16 amino acids long. Trimming took 5 bases from V and 5 from J; bases not matched to a gene: 14. CDR1 is SGHAT and CDR2 is FQDESV in the germline V gene (reference sequence). CDR3 coding DNA: TGTGCCAGCAGCGTTTATACCGACAGGGGAACAGACGAGCAGTACTTC. Translation: CASSVYTDRGTDEQYF.

This clone was seen once. CDR3 loop: CASSLALRRESQETQYF. DNA of the CDR3: TGTGCCAGCAGCTTGGCCCTAAGGAGGGAGTCCCAAGAGACCCAGTACTTC. The chain carries TRBV5-6 and TRBJ2-5; D perhaps matches TRBD2 (6 bases). From germline, CDR1 is SGHDT and CDR2 YYEEEE. V was cut by 0 bases and J by 1 base, with 16 bases left in between. CDR3 length: 17 amino acids.

The chain carries TRBV5-1 and TRBJ1-2; D is possibly TRBD1 (6 bases). The V gene's germline CDR1 is SGHRS and CDR2 YFSETQ. The length of the CDR3 is 16 residues. V was cut by 0 bases and J by 5 bases, with 17 bases left in between. The DNA for the CDR3 is TGCGCCAGCAGCTTGGTGGCAGGGACACTAGATTATGGCTACACCTTC. Amino acid sequence: CASSLVAGTLDYGYTF.

V is TRBV7-4 and J is TRBJ1-4, with D unclear. The germline V gene has CDR1 SGHVT and CDR2 SQSDAQ. With 6 bases removed from V and 0 bases from J, the gap between germline ends came to 11 bases. CDR3 length equals 15 residues. CDR3 sequence reads: CASRMVRTTNEKLFF. The CDR3 DNA reads TGTGCCAGCAGGATGGTGAGAACAACTAATGAAAAACTGTTTTTT.

V is TRBV19 and J is TRBJ2-1; TRBD2 aligns across 9 bases. The junction had 5 bases not matched to a gene; V was cut back by 4 bases and J by 7 bases. Germline-derived CDR1 and CDR2 are LNHDA and SQIVND (reference sequence). The length of the CDR3 is 14 residues. CDR3 coding DNA: TGTGCCAGTAGTAGTATCCTAGCGGGGAATGAGCAGTTCTTC. Its translation is CASSSILAGNEQFF.